This TCR beta chain came from a study of T cells after yellow fever vaccination. Whole-study findings and limits: Boosting was followed by the reappearance of most primary-vaccination clones (about 96% CD4, around 91% CD8). Contaminating bulk clonotypes could be abundant in FACS-sorted repertoires.

TCRdb independently ran MiXCR on the 5' RACE reads; one entry per CDR3 protein. Here the sample spans around 600,000 distinct CDR3 sequences, approximately 13% being singletons. Concerning this clonotype itself: What it binds is not known.

The germline CDR1 and CDR2 sequences are SGHVS and FNYEAQ. The CDR3 loop spans 15 amino acids. Trimming stripped 5 bases from V and 7 bases from J, with 18 bases between. The sample here was PBMCs, taken on the day of the yellow fever booster vaccination. The genes are TRBV7-6 and TRBJ2-1; possibly TRBD2 for D (5 bases). This sequence was found in a man younger than 45 who received the YFV17D yellow fever vaccine. CDR3 amino acids: CASSPGNSGTNEQFF. CDR3 nucleotide sequence: TGTGCCAGCAGCCCTGGTAACAGCGGTACAAATGAGCAGTTCTTC. Together with reference TRBV7-6 and TRBJ2-1, the CDR3 gives the full variable domain: GAGVSQSPRYKVTKRGQDVALRCDPISGHVSLYWYRQALGQGPEFLTYFNYEAQQDKSGLPNDRFSAERPEGSISTLTIQRTEQRDSAMYRCASSPGNSGTNEQFFGPGTRLTVL.